This T cell receptor beta chain was observed in a study of identical twins. Study results and caveats: Invariant MAIT and iNKT cells could partly confound zero-insertion analyses. The study found excess low generation probability among twin-shared out-of-frame alpha sequences.

CDR3 length: 15 residues. The trim removed 1 base at V and 9 bases at J, leaving 12 bases unmatched. The germline gives CDR1 DFQATT, CDR2 SNEGSKA (reference sequence). In TCRdb, the 5' RACE reads were re-called with MiXCR into one record per CDR3 protein. The sample lists approximately 630,000 distinct CDR3 sequences, roughly 6.6% occurring once. In this sample, this clonotype turned up a few times. As yet, its antigen is unknown. All donors comprised healthy Caucasians. This sample was also put to use in a study of yellow fever vaccine responses in identical twins. That paper notes: Vaccine T cell responses of twins reportedly seemed partly convergent and partly personalized.

Material: PBMCs. This chain joins TRBV20-1 and TRBJ2-1; 7 bases fit TRBD2. This TCR came from a woman in her late teens or twenties in good health. CDR3 amino acids: CSARGHGTTNTEQFF. The DNA of the CDR3 is TGCAGTGCTAGAGGACATGGGACTACCAATACTGAGCAGTTCTTC.